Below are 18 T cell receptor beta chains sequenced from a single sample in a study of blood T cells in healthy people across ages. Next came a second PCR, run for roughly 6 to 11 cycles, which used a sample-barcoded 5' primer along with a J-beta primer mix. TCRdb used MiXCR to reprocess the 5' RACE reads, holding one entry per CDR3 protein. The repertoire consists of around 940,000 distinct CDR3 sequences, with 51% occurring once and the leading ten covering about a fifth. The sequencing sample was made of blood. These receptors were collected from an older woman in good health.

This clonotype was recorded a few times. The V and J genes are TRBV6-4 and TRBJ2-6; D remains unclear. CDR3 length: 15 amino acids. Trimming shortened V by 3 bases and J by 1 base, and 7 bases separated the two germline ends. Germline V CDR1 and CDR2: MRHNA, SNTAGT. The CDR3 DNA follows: TGTGCCAGCAGTGAGACATTTTCTGGGGCCAACGTCCTGACTTTC. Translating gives CASSETFSGANVLTF.

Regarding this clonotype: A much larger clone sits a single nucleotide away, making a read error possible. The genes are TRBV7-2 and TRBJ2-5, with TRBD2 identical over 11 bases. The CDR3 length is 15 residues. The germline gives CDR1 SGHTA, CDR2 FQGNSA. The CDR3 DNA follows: TGTGCCAACAGCTTAGCGGCTAGCGGGAGGGAGACCCAGTACTTC. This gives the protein CANSLAASGRETQYF.

The CDR3: CSASPSGMAGELFF. The CDR3 DNA reads as TGCAGTGCTAGCCCTAGCGGGATGGCCGGGGAGCTGTTTTTT. The rearrangement links TRBV20-1 to TRBJ2-2, with 9 bases fitting TRBD2. The length of the CDR3 is 14 residues. Germline loops: CDR1 DFQATT, CDR2 SNEGSKA (reference sequence). Germline trimming cut 3 bases from V and 6 bases from J; bases unmatched to any gene: 5.

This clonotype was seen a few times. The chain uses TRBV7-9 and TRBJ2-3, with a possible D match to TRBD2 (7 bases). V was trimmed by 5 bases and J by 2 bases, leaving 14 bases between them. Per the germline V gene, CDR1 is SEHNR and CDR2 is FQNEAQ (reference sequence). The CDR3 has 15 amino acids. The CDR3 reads CASSPSGTITDTQYF. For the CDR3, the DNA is TGTGCCAGCAGCCCCAGCGGGACAATCACAGATACGCAGTATTTT. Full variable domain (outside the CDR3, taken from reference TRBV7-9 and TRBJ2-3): DTGVSQNPRHKITKRGQNVTFRCDPISEHNRLYWYRQTLGQGPEFLTYFQNEAQLEKSRLLSDRFSAERPKGSFSTLEIQRTEQGDSAMYLCASSPSGTITDTQYFGPGTRLTVL.

The CDR3 DNA is TGCGCCAGCAGCCAAACCACGACAGGGGGCTACACCTTC. This codes for CASSQTTTGGYTF. The gene calls are TRBV4-3 and TRBJ1-2; 7 bases match TRBD1. The germline gives CDR1 LGHNA, CDR2 YSLEER. V dropped 2 bases and J dropped 8; count of bases not matched to a gene: 5. The CDR3 runs to 13 residues.

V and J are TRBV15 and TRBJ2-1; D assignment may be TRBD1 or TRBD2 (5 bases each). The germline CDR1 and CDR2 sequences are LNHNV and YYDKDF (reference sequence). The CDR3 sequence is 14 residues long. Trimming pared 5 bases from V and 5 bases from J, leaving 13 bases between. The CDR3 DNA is TGTGCCACCAGCGCCCGGGACGGAAACAATGAGCAGTTCTTC. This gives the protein CATSARDGNNEQFF.

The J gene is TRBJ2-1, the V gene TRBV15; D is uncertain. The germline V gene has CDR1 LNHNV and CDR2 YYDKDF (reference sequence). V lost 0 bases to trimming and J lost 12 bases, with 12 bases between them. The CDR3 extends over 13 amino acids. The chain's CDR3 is CATSRDGAKGQFF. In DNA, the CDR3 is TGTGCCACCAGCAGAGATGGAGCCAAGGGGCAGTTCTTC.

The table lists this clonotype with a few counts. CDR3: CASSFGADSSYEQYF. Written as DNA, the CDR3 is TGTGCCAGCAGTTTTGGCGCCGATAGCTCCTACGAGCAGTACTTC. The genes are TRBV11-2 and TRBJ2-7; D gene unclear. With 6 bases removed from V and 0 bases from J, the gap between germline ends came to 15 bases. Germline values: CDR1 SGHAT, CDR2 FQNNGV. CDR3 length equals 15 residues.

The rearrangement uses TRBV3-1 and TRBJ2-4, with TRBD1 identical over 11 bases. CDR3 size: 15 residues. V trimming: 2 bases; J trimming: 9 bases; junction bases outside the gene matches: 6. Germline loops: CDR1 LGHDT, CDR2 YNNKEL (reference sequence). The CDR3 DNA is TGTGCCAGCAGCCAATCGGGACAGGGGGGGCCCATTCAGTACTTC. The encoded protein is CASSQSGQGGPIQYF.

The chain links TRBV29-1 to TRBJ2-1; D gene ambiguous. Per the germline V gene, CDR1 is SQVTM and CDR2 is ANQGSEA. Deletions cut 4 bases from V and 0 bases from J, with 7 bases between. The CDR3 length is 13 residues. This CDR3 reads CSVAFFSYNEQFF. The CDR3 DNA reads TGCAGCGTTGCCTTCTTCTCCTACAATGAGCAGTTCTTC.

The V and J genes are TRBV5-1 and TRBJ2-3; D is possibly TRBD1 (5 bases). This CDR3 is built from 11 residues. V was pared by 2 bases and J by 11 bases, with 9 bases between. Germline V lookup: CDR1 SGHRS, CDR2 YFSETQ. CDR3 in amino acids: CASSFQGRQYF. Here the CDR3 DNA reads TGCGCCAGCAGCTTCCAGGGAAGGCAGTATTTT.

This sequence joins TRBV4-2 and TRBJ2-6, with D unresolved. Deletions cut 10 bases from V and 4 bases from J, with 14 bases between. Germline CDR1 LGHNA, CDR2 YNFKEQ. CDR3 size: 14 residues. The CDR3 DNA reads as TGTGCCACCAGTAGCCCTTCAGGGGCCAACGTCCTGACTTTC. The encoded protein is CATSSPSGANVLTF.

The CDR3 DNA is TGTGCCAGCAGCCCCCGGGTTGGCTCCTACGAGCAGTACTTC. Translation: CASSPRVGSYEQYF. The chain combines TRBV3-1 with TRBJ2-7, with D unresolved. Trimming took off 4 bases at V and 0 bases at J, with 10 bases between the two ends. The CDR3 covers 14 residues. Germline CDR1 LGHDT, CDR2 YNNKEL (reference sequence).

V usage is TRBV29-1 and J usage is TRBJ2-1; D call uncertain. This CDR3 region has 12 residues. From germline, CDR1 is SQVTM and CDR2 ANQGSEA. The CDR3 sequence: CSASATHNEQFF. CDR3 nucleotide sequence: TGCAGTGCCTCCGCTACCCACAATGAGCAGTTCTTC.

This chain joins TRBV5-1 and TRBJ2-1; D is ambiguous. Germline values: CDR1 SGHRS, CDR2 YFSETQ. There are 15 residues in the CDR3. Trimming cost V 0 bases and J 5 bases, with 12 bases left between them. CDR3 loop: CASSLATGSHNEQFF. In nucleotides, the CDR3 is TGCGCCAGCAGCTTGGCCACGGGTTCTCACAATGAGCAGTTCTTC.

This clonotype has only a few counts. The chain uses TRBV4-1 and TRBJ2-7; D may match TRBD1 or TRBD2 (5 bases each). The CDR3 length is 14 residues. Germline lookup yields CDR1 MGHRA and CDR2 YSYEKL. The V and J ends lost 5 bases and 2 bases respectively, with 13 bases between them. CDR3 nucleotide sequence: TGCGCCAGCAGCGTAGGGGACGGGACCTACGAGCAGTACTTC. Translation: CASSVGDGTYEQYF.

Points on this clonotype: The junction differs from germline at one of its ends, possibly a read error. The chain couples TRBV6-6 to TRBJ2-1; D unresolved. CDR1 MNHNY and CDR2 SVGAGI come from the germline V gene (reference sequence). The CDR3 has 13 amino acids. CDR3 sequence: CASSPKRIDEQFF. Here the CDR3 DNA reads TGTGCCAGCAGCCCTAAAAGGATTGATGAGCAGTTTTTC.

CDR3 loop: CASSALGLGEQYF. As DNA, the CDR3 is TGTGCCAGCAGTGCCTTGGGTTTGGGCGAGCAGTACTTC. The chain joins TRBV27 to TRBJ2-5; unclear D gene. The J call may not be correct, given that the DNA end is closer to TRBJ2-7. Germline V gene lookup returns CDR1 MNHEY and CDR2 SMNVEV (reference sequence). This CDR3 has 13 amino acids.